This TCR beta chain was sequenced during a study of blood T cell repertoires in COVID-19. The CDR3 is 17 amino acids. Germline CDR1 KGHSH, CDR2 LQKENI. Trimming left V 0 bases short and J 6 bases short, with 20 bases between. Sequencing was performed with immunoSEQ multiplex PCR; in TCRdb, only in-frame clones are kept and a portion is missing. The sample lists 130,000 to 150,000 clones; about 90% were seen once. Sequencing was carried out using peripheral blood. The chain has TRBV18 and TRBJ1-2; D might be TRBD1 (5 bases). This clonotype was obtained from a human donor in a cohort sampled during active COVID-19. CDR3 bases: TGTGCCAGCTCACCACCTGGTACGGGGGTGGCCCGAAATGGCTACACCTTC. Protein: CASSPPGTGVARNGYTF.